This record covers a single T cell receptor (beta chain). Its antigen is not identified. The PCR made use of 60 Vbeta and 13 Jbeta primers. Sequencing was performed with immunoSEQ multiplex PCR; in TCRdb, only in-frame clones are kept and a portion is missing. This sample carries just under 95,000 clones, approximately 81% of them seen once, and the ten largest clones take 1% to 1.5%. This entry belongs to a study of cytomegalovirus exposure and HLA in healthy donors. Study findings and constraints: CMV antigen specificity was confirmed in vitro for three CMV-associated chains. Later analysis showed most CMV-associated TCR beta chains appearing HLA-restricted.

CDR3 length: 14 amino acids. Germline V gene data show CDR1 as LGHNA and CDR2 as YNFKEQ. The V gene end was trimmed by 2 bases and the J gene end by 5 bases; junction bases not matched to a gene: 2. Sequencing input: PBMCs. The clonotype was recovered from a girl aged 2-10 years in good health and CMV-seropositive. The V and J genes are TRBV4-2 and TRBJ2-5, with 10 bases identical to TRBD2. Written as DNA, the CDR3 is TGTGCCAGCAGCCAAAGCGGGAGGGAGGAGACCCAGTACTTC. Its translation is CASSQSGREETQYF.